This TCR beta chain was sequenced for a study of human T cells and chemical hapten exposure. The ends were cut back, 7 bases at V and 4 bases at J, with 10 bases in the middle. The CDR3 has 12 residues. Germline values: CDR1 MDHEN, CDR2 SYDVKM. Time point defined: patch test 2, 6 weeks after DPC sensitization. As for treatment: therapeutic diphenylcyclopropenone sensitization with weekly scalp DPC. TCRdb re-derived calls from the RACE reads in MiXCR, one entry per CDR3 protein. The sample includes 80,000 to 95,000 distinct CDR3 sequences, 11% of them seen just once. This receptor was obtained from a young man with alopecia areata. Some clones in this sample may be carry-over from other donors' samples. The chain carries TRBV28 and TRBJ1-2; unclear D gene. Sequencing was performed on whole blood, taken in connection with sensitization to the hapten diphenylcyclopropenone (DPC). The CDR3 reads CASNAGFYGYTF. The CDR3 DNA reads TGTGCCAGCAATGCAGGCTTCTATGGCTACACCTTC.